The rows below give T cell receptor beta chains drawn from one sample of a study of T cells in Graves' hyperthyroidism and ophthalmopathy. TCRdb redid the calling of the multiplex PCR reads with MiXCR, one entry per CDR3 protein. The sample yields under 300,000 distinct CDR3 sequences, less than 30% seen once. Material: blood. These receptors were taken from a man aged 40-55 years with Graves' hyperthyroidism that later progressed to Graves' ophthalmopathy. Both conserved end residues are part of each CDR3. D genes are given only for firm matches. Clone size is stated in some rows and not others, as once, few, many or a class when expanded.

TRBV7-3	TRBJ2-2	-	many	CASSLNGRSNTGELFF	TGTGCCAGCAGCTTAAATGGCAGGTCCAACACCGGGGAGCTGTTTTTT
TRBV11-3	TRBJ2-5	TRBD2	once	CASSLGGTSGQETQYF	TGTGCCAGCAGCTTAGGGGGGACTAGCGGCCAAGAGACCCAGTACTTC
TRBV20-1	TRBJ2-5	-	many	CSAELSETQYF	TGCAGTGCGGAACTATCGGAGACCCAGTACTTC
TRBV27	TRBJ1-5	TRBD1	many	CASGPGQGMFQPQHF	TGTGCCAGCGGCCCGGGACAGGGAATGTTTCAGCCCCAGCATTTT
TRBV6-2/TRBV6-3	TRBJ2-2	TRBD2	many	CASSTLTSGIVPVTGELFF	TGTGCCAGCAGTACCCTGACTAGCGGGATCGTTCCGGTCACCGGGGAGCTGTTTTTT
TRBV15	TRBJ1-2	-	many	CATSRVPIGGYTF	TGTGCCACCAGCAGAGTGCCGATTGGGGGCTACACCTTC
TRBV6-1	TRBJ2-7	-	many	CASSLTVLYEQYF	TGTGCCAGCAGTCTGACCGTCCTCTACGAGCAGTACTTC
TRBV5-1	TRBJ1-2	-	many	CASSLDWTEGGYTF	TGCGCCAGCAGCTTGGATTGGACAGAAGGTGGCTACACCTTC
TRBV4-1	TRBJ2-7	TRBD2	few	CASTVSLGGRDEQYF	TGCGCCAGCACGGTTTCTTTAGGTGGGAGGGACGAGCAGTACTTC
TRBV25-1	TRBJ2-5	-	many	CASSGADQETQYF	TGTGCCAGCAGTGGCGCGGATCAAGAGACCCAGTACTTC
TRBV6-1	TRBJ1-5	-	many	CASRAVLGNQPQHF	TGTGCCAGCAGGGCCGTCCTGGGCAATCAGCCCCAGCATTTT
TRBV10-3	TRBJ2-7	-	many	CAISGLADSSYEQYF	TGTGCCATCAGTGGGCTAGCGGACAGCTCCTACGAGCAGTACTTC
TRBV6-5	TRBJ2-7	TRBD2	many	CASSYRYPSGTNYEQYF	TGTGCCAGCAGTTACAGATACCCCAGCGGGACTAACTACGAGCAGTACTTC
TRBV6-7	TRBJ2-2	TRBD1	many	CDSGTENTGELFF	TGTGATTCCGGGACAGAGAACACCGGGGAGCTGTTTTTT
TRBV2	TRBJ2-6	TRBD1	many	CASSDPGGIYSGANVLTF	TGTGCCAGCAGTGACCCAGGGGGTATTTACTCTGGGGCCAACGTCCTGACTTTC
TRBV19	TRBJ1-5	-	-	CASSSLGHRPNQPQHF	TGTGCCAGTAGTTCACTGGGACACAGACCCAATCAGCCCCAGCATTTT
TRBV28	TRBJ2-4	-	-	CASSGVAKNIQYF	TGTGCCAGCAGTGGTGTGGCCAAAAACATTCAGTACTTC
TRBV15	TRBJ2-7	-	many	CATSRAQNYEQYF	TGTGCCACCAGCAGAGCACAGAACTACGAGCAGTACTTC
TRBV28	TRBJ2-5	-	many	CASSFRLGLEGETQYF	TGTGCCAGCAGTTTCAGGTTGGGCCTAGAGGGGGAGACCCAGTACTTC
TRBV19	TRBJ1-6	-	once	CASSVGHGVDSPLHF	TGTGCCAGTAGTGTAGGACATGGGGTTGATTCACCCCTCCACTTT
TRBV5-1	TRBJ2-6	TRBD1	many	CASNPGQQDNVLTF	TGCGCCAGCAACCCGGGACAGCAGGACAACGTCCTGACTTTC
TRBV6-2/TRBV6-3	TRBJ2-5	-	-	CASMGAVDETQYF	TGTGCCAGCATGGGGGCAGTCGATGAGACCCAGTACTTC
TRBV2	TRBJ1-1	TRBD1	many	CASSSDRGDTEAFF	TGTGCCAGCAGTTCGGACAGGGGGGACACTGAAGCTTTCTTT
TRBV2	TRBJ2-5	TRBD2	many	CASRGLAGFQETQYF	TGTGCCAGCAGGGGACTAGCGGGGTTCCAAGAGACCCAGTACTTC
TRBV6-5	TRBJ2-7	TRBD1	many	CASSYALGQGLYEQYF	TGTGCCAGCAGTTATGCTTTGGGACAGGGACTATACGAGCAGTACTTC
TRBV20-1	TRBJ2-3	TRBD1	many	CSAEQGAHPNTQYF	TGCAGTGCGGAACAGGGGGCGCATCCCAATACGCAGTATTTT
TRBV7-2	TRBJ2-5	TRBD1	-	CASSPTGLATQYF	TGTGCCAGCAGCCCGACAGGGTTGGCGACCCAGTACTTC
TRBV24-1	TRBJ1-3	TRBD1	many	CATSSGGSGNTIYF	TGTGCCACCAGTTCAGGGGGCTCTGGAAACACCATATATTTT
TRBV28	TRBJ2-7	-	many	CASSLFRGLTRQYF	TGTGCCAGCAGTTTATTCAGGGGTCTTACGAGGCAGTACTTC
TRBV20-1	TRBJ2-2	-	many	CSAISNTGELFF	TGCAGTGCTATCAGTAACACCGGGGAGCTGTTTTTT
TRBV29-1	TRBJ1-2	-	many	CSVEMAQGRNGYTF	TGCAGCGTTGAAATGGCCCAGGGCCGGAATGGCTACACCTTC
TRBV28	TRBJ2-6	-	many	CASITASGANVLTF	TGTGCCAGCATTACAGCCTCTGGGGCCAACGTCCTGACTTTC
TRBV2	TRBJ2-2	TRBD2	many	CASSARLARDTGELFF	TGTGCCAGCAGCGCTAGACTAGCGAGAGACACCGGGGAGCTGTTTTTT
TRBV12-3/TRBV12-4	TRBJ2-7	TRBD2	-	CASSWTSGRTGKEQYF	TGTGCCAGCAGTTGGACTAGCGGGAGGACGGGGAAAGAGCAGTACTTC
TRBV29-1	TRBJ2-7	TRBD1	many	CSVYLTGQGRGEQYF	TGCAGCGTCTATCTGACGGGACAGGGAAGAGGGGAGCAGTACTTC
TRBV5-1	TRBJ1-5	-	many	CASRFDLTNQPQHF	TGCGCCAGCAGGTTTGATCTTACGAATCAGCCCCAGCATTTT
TRBV19	TRBJ1-3	-	many	CASSIVDSNGNTIYF	TGTGCCAGTAGTATAGTCGACAGTAACGGGAACACCATATATTTT
TRBV12-3/TRBV12-4	TRBJ2-7	-	-	CASRPWEFDEQYF	TGTGCCAGCAGGCCGTGGGAGTTCGACGAGCAGTACTTC
TRBV12-5	TRBJ1-1	TRBD1	-	CASGLGQGKAFF	TGTGCTAGTGGCCTCGGACAGGGGAAAGCTTTCTTT
TRBV30	TRBJ1-2	-	many	CAWNSLQIDYGYTF	TGTGCCTGGAACTCCTTGCAGATAGACTATGGCTACACCTTC
TRBV24-1	TRBJ2-2	TRBD2	many	CATSDRTSGYTGELFF	TGTGCCACCAGTGATCGGACTAGCGGATACACCGGGGAGCTGTTTTTT
TRBV12-3/TRBV12-4	TRBJ2-7	TRBD2	many	CASSRASGTSEQYF	TGTGCCAGCAGTAGGGCTAGCGGGACTTCCGAGCAGTACTTC
TRBV12-3/TRBV12-4	TRBJ2-2	-	many	CASSLLLPNTGELFF	TGTGCCAGCAGTTTGCTACTACCAAACACCGGGGAGCTGTTTTTT